This T cell receptor beta chain was found in a study of T-cell reconstitution after alpha-beta-depleted transplantation in children. TCRbeta library construction was performed incorporating unique molecular identifiers. TCRdb itself ran the PCR reads through MiXCR, one entry per CDR3 protein. The sample comprises approximately 430,000 distinct CDR3 sequences, roughly 15% of which are singletons, and 25% to 30% rests with the top ten. In germline, CDR1 is ENHRY, CDR2 SYGVKD. Trimming removed 8 bases from V and 0 bases from J, with 12 bases in between. The CDR3 is 14 residues long. The study, taken as a whole, reports: Newly produced T cells mostly provided counts and TCRbeta diversity after one year, as hyperexpanded clones declined. The study reportedly traced alpha-beta T cells about two months after transplant to several hundred expanded graft clones. Some patients' high day-60 TCRbeta diversity was attributed to recipient cells surviving conditioning.

This clonotype was detected only a few times. Antigen: not known. The V call is TRBV10-3, the J call TRBJ2-3; weak D call: TRBD2 (5 bases). The sequence was collected from a boy in the first two years of life who had a stem cell transplant for Wiskott-Aldrich syndrome, so the T cells may come from the graft donor. The sequencing here drew on PBMCs, mostly from graft donor cells, taken 360 days after TCRalphabeta/CD19-depleted stem cell transplant. DNA for the CDR3: TGTGCCATCTCGGAGCGACTAAGCACAGATACGCAGTATTTT. Its translation: CAISERLSTDTQYF.